The clone carrying this T cell receptor (beta chain) appeared a few times. The data originate from a study of T cell repertoires in cytomegalovirus infection. Study at large: Public TCR beta signatures provided an indication of both CMV infection and a matching HLA type.

TCRdb processed the reads anew with MiXCR; each CDR3 protein has one entry. This sample carries almost 550,000 distinct CDR3 sequences, approximately 16% of them seen once, and the ten largest clones take 24%. The V end lost 1 base, the J end lost 7 bases, and 10 bases lay between the germline ends. This CDR3 has 14 amino acids. Germline loops: CDR1 SEHNR, CDR2 FQNEAQ (reference sequence). This chain links TRBV7-9 with TRBJ1-4; D is unresolved. Material for sequencing was CD8+ T cells from PBMCs. This clonotype was sampled from a human donor in good health (CMV status not recorded). Some clones in this sample may be carry-over from other donors' samples. CDR3 amino acids: CASSLGRVREKLFF. For the CDR3, the DNA is TGTGCCAGCAGCTTAGGGAGAGTGCGTGAAAAACTGTTTTTT.